This entry is about one TCR beta chain. Its specificity is unknown. This sample is part of a study of T cell repertoires in cytomegalovirus infection. The overall study: Carrying CMV and the relevant HLA type showed in public TCR beta signatures. Regarding the study as a whole: HLA-C-restricted CMV-specific TCR beta clonotypes were dominant in the ex vivo response.

MiXCR, run by TCRdb on the reads, gives a single entry per CDR3 protein. The table has some 110,000 distinct CDR3 sequences, over 25% seen once; the top ten hold 45% to 65%. Germline assignment: CDR1 SGDLS and CDR2 YYNGEE. The CDR3 has 15 residues. Trimming cost V 0 bases and J 4 bases, with 11 bases left between them. The receptor comes from a human donor in good health (CMV status not recorded). Some clones in this sample may be carry-over from other donors' samples. The rearrangement uses TRBV9 and TRBJ2-1; D possibly corresponds to TRBD2 (7 bases). The material sequenced was CD8+ T cells from cultured PBMCs, taken from culture after CMV antigen stimulation. Here the CDR3 DNA reads TGTGCCAGCAGCGTAGGGGCGGGGGCTTACAATGAGCAGTTCTTC. This gives the protein CASSVGAGAYNEQFF. Complete variable domain (other parts from reference TRBV9 and TRBJ2-1): DSGVTQTPKHLITATGQRVTLRCSPRSGDLSVYWYQQSLDQGLQFLIQYYNGEERAKGNILERFSAQQFPDLHSELNLSSLELGDSALYFCASSVGAGAYNEQFFGPGTRLTVL.